This TCR beta chain stems from a study of blood T cell repertoires in COVID-19. On the study more broadly: T cells, B-cell-depleted T cells, or PBMCs supplied cDNA or gDNA.

The germline V gene encodes CDR1 MGHRA and CDR2 YSYEKL. This CDR3 spans 18 amino acids. With 0 bases removed from V and 4 bases from J, the gap between germline ends came to 21 bases. Seattle patient enrollment occurred during active infection, with longitudinal follow-up thereafter. Original processing methods: For nucleated cells, counts were estimated from reference gene primer amplification. Here immunoSEQ multiplex PCR was the method, and the copy in TCRdb shows in-frame clones only, minus some. That table furnishes V, J and clone size, whereas the DNA furnished D and trimming. The sample holds fewer than 200,000 clones, roughly 76% seen once.

The chain joins TRBV4-1 to TRBJ1-2; D uncertain. Sequenced input: peripheral blood. This TCR came from a woman over 75 with COVID-19, enrolled during active disease. The CDR3 is CASSQDSGFPLFPYGYTF. DNA for the CDR3: TGCGCCAGCAGCCAAGATAGCGGGTTCCCTCTATTTCCCTATGGCTACACCTTC.